The text below deals with one TCR beta chain. This entry is derived from a study of T cells expressing NK-cell markers. This CDR3 comprises 14 residues. Germline-derived CDR1 and CDR2 are SGHTS and YDEGEE. After re-calling the 5' RACE reads, TCRdb lists one entry per CDR3 protein, DNA absent. The sample has roughly 420,000 distinct CDR3 sequences, and its top ten clones hold roughly 8%. The V gene is TRBV5-8, the J gene TRBJ2-5; TCRdb's D call of TRBD1 is untestable without DNA. The sequence was obtained from a woman aged 18 to 69 in good health. Sequences were obtained from blood T cells: a sorted CD56 or NKG2C T cell subset, CD4+ or CD8+ T cells, or bulk PBMC T cells (not recorded which). The CDR3 here is CASSSRRGGETQYF.